These 16 T cell receptor beta chains share one sample of origin, sequenced in a study of diagnostic markers for celiac disease. TCRdb reprocessed the reads, with one entry per CDR3 protein and no DNA. This repertoire includes roughly 5,600 distinct CDR3 sequences. The specimen was either unsorted cells or a sorted T cell fraction (not recorded which). The receptors derive from a human donor. This table probably holds off-target reads from a library built for another chain.

This CDR3 is CASSGGAQGDIDEAFF. This chain joins TRBV5-1 and TRBJ1-1; TCRdb's D call of TRBD1 is untestable without DNA. The germline V gene has CDR1 SGHRS and CDR2 YFSETQ. The CDR3 contains 16 residues.

The V call is TRBV18, the J call TRBJ2-1; TCRdb outputs TRBD1, but without DNA this stays unchecked. Germline V gives CDR1 KGHSH, CDR2 LQKENI. The CDR3 runs 15 residues. CDR3 region: CASSPLQRGMDEQFF.

The rearrangement links TRBV5-1 to TRBJ2-3; as DNA is missing, the TRBD2 call by TCRdb cannot be tested. The germline gives CDR1 SGHRS, CDR2 YFSETQ. The CDR3 consists of 17 residues. CDR3: CASSSTGTSGFTDTQYF.

This chain uses TRBV20-1 with TRBJ1-2; the D gene TCRdb calls, TRBD1, cannot be checked with no DNA. Germline V CDR1 and CDR2: DFQATT, SNEGSKA (reference sequence). The CDR3 totals 13 residues. The CDR3 loop is CSANRANHYGYTF.

V usage is TRBV12-3 or TRBV12-4 and J usage is TRBJ1-2. The CDR3 runs 16 residues. The CDR3 loop reads CASSLAEWLGRWGYTF.

The chain carries TRBV10-2 and TRBJ1-2. The CDR3 has 13 amino acids. From germline, CDR1 is WSHSY and CDR2 SAAADI. The CDR3 region is CASSVRARYGYTF.

The chain links TRBV5-1 to TRBJ2-3; TCRdb returns TRBD1, unconfirmable since there is no DNA. Germline CDR1 is SGHRS and CDR2 is YFSETQ. The CDR3 spans 15 residues. This CDR3 is CASSLALGRSDTQYF. Using reference TRBV5-1 and TRBJ2-3 for the parts outside the CDR3, the full variable domain is KAGVTQTPRYLIKTRGQQVTLSCSPISGHRSVSWYQQTPGQGLQFLFEYFSETQRNKGNFPGRFSGRQFSNSRSEMNVSTLELGDSALYLCASSLALGRSDTQYFGPGTRLTVL.

The chain carries TRBV7-3 and TRBJ2-3. This CDR3 has 14 amino acids. Germline V CDR1 and CDR2: SGHTA, FQGTGA. The CDR3 protein is CASSLIGGTDTQYF.

V is TRBV29-1 and J is TRBJ2-1; the TCRdb D gene call, TRBD2, has no DNA to confirm it. Germline-derived CDR1 and CDR2 are SQVTM and ANQGSEA. This CDR3 contains 12 residues. The CDR3 protein is CSVGDLQRGQFF.

The chain carries TRBV20-1 and TRBJ2-5; the TCRdb call, TRBD2, lacks DNA for checking. The germline CDR1 and CDR2 sequences are DFQATT and SNEGSKA (reference sequence). The CDR3 has 12 amino acids. The CDR3 is CGTRGTGGTQYF.

The rearrangement joins TRBV2 to TRBJ1-2; TCRdb returns TRBD1, unconfirmable since there is no DNA. Germline CDR1 reads SNHLY; CDR2 reads FYNNEI. This CDR3 region has 14 residues. CDR3 loop: CASRPTGTIYGYTF.

The V and J genes are TRBV2 and TRBJ2-3; TCRdb outputs TRBD2, but without DNA this stays unchecked. Germline V gene sequence: CDR1 SNHLY, CDR2 FYNNEI. This CDR3 region has 16 residues. The CDR3 loop reads CASSRTSGGFADTQYF.

In terms of frequency, this clonotype is medium-sized. The genes are TRBV7-2 and TRBJ1-5; TCRdb's assignment of TRBD1 cannot be checked, as there is no DNA. Germline V gene data show CDR1 as SGHTA and CDR2 as FQGNSA. The CDR3 totals 15 residues. This CDR3 is CASSLVGQDNQPQHF.

Measured by frequency, this clonotype is medium-sized. This chain's CDR3 is CASGRLDSQYF. V and J are TRBV5-6 and TRBJ2-3. This CDR3 contains 11 residues. The germline gives CDR1 SGHDT, CDR2 YYEEEE.

The V call is TRBV5-6, the J call TRBJ1-1; checking the TCRdb D call of TRBD1 is not possible without DNA. This CDR3 spans 16 amino acids. Germline V CDR1 and CDR2: SGHDT, YYEEEE. The CDR3 here is CASFGTGEGKNTEAFF.

This chain connects TRBV5-4 to TRBJ1-1; TCRdb designates TRBD1, a call that cannot be tested without DNA. The CDR3 runs to 16 residues. Germline V gives CDR1 SGHNT, CDR2 YYREEE (reference sequence). The CDR3 protein is CASSFWGVGQLLEAFF.